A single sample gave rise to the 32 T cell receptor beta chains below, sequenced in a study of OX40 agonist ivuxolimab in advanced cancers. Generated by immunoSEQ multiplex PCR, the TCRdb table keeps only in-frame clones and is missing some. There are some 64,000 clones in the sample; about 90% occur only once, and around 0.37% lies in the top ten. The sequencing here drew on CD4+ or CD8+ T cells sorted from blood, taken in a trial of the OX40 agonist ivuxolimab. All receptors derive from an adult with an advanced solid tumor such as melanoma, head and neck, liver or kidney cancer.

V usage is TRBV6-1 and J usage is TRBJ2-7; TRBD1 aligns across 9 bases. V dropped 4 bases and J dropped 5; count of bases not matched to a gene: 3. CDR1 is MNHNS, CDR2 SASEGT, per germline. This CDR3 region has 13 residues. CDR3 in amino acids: CASSGGTGNEQYF. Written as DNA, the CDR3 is TGTGCCAGCAGTGGGGGGACAGGGAACGAGCAGTACTTC.

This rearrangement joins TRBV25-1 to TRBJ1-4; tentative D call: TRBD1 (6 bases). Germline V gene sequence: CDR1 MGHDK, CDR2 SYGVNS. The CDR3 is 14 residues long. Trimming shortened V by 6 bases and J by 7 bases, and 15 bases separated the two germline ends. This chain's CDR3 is CASRSQGGGEKLFF. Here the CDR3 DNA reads TGTGCCAGCAGATCCCAGGGAGGGGGTGAAAAACTGTTTTTT.

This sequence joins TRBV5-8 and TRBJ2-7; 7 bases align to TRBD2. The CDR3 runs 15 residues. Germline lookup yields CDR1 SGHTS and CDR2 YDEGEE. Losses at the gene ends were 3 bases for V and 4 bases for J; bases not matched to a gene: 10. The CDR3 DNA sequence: TGTGCCAGCAGCTCCCGGCCCAGCGGGGCTTACGAGCAGTACTTC. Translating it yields CASSSRPSGAYEQYF. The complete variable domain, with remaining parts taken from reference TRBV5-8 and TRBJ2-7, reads EAGVTQSPTHLIKTRGQQATLRCSPISGHTSVYWYQQALGLGLQFLLWYDEGEERNRGNFPPRFSGRQFPNYSSELNVNALELEDSALYLCASSSRPSGAYEQYFGPGTRLTVT.

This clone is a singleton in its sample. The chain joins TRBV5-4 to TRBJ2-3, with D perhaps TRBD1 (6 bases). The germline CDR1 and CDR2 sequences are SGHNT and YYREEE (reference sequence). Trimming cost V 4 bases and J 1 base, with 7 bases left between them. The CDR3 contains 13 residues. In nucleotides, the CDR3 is TGTGCCAGCAGCCCAGGGGGCACAGATACGCAGTATTTT. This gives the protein CASSPGGTDTQYF.

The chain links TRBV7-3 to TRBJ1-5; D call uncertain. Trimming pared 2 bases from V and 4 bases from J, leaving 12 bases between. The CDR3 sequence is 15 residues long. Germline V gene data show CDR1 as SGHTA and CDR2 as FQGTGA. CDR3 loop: CASSLGRQINQPQHF. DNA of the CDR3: TGTGCCAGCAGCTTAGGTCGGCAGATTAATCAGCCCCAGCATTTT.

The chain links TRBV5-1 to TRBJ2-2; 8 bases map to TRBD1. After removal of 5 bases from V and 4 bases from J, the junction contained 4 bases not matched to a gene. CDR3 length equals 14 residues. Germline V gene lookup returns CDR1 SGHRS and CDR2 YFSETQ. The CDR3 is CASSIQGGTGELFF. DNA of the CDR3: TGCGCCAGCAGTATACAGGGGGGCACCGGGGAGCTGTTTTTT.

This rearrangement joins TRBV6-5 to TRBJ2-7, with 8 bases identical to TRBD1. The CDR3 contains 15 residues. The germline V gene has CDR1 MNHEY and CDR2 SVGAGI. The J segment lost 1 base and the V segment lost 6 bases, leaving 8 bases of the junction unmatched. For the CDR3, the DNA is TGTGCCAGCAGGCGCACCTGGACAGGGTCCTACGAGCAGTACTTC. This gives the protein CASRRTWTGSYEQYF.

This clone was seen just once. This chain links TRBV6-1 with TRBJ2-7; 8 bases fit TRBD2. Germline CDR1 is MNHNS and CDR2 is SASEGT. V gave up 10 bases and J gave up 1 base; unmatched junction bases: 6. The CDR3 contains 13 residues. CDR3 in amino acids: CATKGGGSYEQYF. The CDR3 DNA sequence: TGTGCCACCAAGGGCGGGGGGTCCTACGAGCAGTACTTC.

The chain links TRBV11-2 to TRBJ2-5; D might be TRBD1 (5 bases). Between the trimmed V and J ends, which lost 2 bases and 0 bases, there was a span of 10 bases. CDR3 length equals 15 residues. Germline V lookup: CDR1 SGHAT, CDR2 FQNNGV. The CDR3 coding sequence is TGTGCCAGCAGCTTAAAGGGGTGGTACCAAGAGACCCAGTACTTC. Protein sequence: CASSLKGWYQETQYF. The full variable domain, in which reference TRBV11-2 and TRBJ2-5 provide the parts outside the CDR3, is EAGVAQSPRYKIIEKRQSVAFWCNPISGHATLYWYQQILGQGPKLLIQFQNNGVVDDSQLPKDRFSAERLKGVDSTLKIQPAKLEDSAVYLCASSLKGWYQETQYFGPGTRLLVL.

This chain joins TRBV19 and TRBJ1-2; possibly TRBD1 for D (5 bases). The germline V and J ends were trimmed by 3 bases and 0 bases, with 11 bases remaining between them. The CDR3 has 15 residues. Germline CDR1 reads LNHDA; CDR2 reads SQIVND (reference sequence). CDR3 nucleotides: TGTGCCAGTAGTATTGAGGGGAATCCTAACTATGGCTACACCTTC. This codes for CASSIEGNPNYGYTF.

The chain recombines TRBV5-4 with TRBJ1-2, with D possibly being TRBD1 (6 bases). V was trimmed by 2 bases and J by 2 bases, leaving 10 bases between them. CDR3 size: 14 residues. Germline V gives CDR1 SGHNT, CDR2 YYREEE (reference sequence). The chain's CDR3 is CASSLAGENYGYTF. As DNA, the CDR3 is TGTGCCAGCAGCTTAGCAGGGGAGAACTATGGCTACACCTTC.

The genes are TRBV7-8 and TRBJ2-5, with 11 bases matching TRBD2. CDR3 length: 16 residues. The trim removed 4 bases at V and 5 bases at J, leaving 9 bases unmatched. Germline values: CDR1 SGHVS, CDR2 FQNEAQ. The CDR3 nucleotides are TGTGCCAGCAGCTCCTATAGCGGGGGGGCAGGGGAGACCCAGTACTTC. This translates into CASSSYSGGAGETQYF.

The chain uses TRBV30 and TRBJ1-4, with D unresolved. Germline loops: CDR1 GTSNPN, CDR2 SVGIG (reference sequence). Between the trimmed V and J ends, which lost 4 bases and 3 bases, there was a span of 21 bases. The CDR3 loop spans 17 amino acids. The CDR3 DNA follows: TGTGCCTGGACCAGACTGAGAGGGCCCTCACCTAATGAAAAACTGTTTTTT. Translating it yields CAWTRLRGPSPNEKLFF.

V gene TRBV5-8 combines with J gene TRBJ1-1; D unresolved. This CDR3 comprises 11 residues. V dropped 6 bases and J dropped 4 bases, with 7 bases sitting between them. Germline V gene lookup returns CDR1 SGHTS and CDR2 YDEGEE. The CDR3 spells CASTFRTEAFF. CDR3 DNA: TGTGCCAGCACCTTTCGCACTGAAGCTTTCTTT.

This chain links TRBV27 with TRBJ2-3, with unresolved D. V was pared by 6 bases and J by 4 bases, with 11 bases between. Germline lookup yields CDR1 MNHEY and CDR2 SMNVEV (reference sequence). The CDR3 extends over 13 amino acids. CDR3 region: CASSSRRADTQYF. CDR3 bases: TGTGCCAGCAGCTCAAGACGCGCAGATACGCAGTATTTT.

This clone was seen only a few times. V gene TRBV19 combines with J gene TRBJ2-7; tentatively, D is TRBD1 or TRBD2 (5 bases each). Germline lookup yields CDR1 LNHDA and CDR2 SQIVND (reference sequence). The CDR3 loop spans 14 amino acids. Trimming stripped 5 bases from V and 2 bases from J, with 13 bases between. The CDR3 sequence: CASSGGREPYEQYF. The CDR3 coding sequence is TGTGCCAGTAGTGGGGGTCGCGAACCCTACGAGCAGTACTTC. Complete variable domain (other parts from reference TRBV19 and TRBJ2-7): DGGITQSPKYLFRKEGQNVTLSCEQNLNHDAMYWYRQDPGQGLRLIYYSQIVNDFQKGDIAEGYSVSREKKESFPLTVTSAQKNPTAFYLCASSGGREPYEQYFGPGTRLTVT.

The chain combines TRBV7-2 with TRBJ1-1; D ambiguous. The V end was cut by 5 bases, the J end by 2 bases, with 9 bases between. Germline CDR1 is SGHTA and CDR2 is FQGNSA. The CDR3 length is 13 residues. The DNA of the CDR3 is TGTGCCAGCAGCCATGGACTAAACACTGAAGCTTTCTTT. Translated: CASSHGLNTEAFF. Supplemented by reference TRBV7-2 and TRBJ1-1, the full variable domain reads GAGVSQSPSNKVTEKGKDVELRCDPISGHTALYWYRQSLGQGLEFLIYFQGNSAPDKSGLPSDRFSAERTGGSVSTLTIQRTQQEDSAVYLCASSHGLNTEAFFGQGTRLTVV.

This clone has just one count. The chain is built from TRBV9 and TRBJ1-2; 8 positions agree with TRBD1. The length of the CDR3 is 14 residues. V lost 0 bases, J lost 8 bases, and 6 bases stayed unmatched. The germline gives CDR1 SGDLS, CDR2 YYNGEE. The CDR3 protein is CASSVGQGAPGYTF. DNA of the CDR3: TGTGCCAGCAGCGTAGGGCAGGGGGCGCCCGGCTACACCTTC.

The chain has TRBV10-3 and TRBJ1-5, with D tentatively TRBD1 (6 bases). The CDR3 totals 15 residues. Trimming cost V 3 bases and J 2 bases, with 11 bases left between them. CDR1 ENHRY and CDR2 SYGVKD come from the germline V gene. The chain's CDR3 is CAISEGGAGNQPQHF. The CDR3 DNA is TGTGCCATCAGTGAAGGGGGGGCAGGCAATCAGCCCCAGCATTTT.

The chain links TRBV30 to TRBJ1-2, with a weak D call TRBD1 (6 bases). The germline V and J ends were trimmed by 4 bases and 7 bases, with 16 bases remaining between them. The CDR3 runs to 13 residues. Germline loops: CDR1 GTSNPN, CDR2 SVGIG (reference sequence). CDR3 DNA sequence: TGTGCCTGGACCCAACAGGGAATCGGTGGCTACACCTTC. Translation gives CAWTQQGIGGYTF.

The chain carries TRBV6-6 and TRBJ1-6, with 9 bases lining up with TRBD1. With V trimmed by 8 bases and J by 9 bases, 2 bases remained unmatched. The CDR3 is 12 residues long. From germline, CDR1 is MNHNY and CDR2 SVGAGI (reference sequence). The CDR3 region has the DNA TGTGCCAGCGGACAGGGGAGTTCACCCCTCCACTTT. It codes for CASGQGSSPLHF.

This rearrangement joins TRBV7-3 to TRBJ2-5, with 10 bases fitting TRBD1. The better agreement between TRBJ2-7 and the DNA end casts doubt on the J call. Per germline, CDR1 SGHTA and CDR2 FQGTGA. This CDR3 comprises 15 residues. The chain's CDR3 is CASSLAGQGIYEQYF. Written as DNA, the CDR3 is TGTGCCAGCAGCTTGGCGGGACAGGGGATCTACGAGCAGTACTTC.

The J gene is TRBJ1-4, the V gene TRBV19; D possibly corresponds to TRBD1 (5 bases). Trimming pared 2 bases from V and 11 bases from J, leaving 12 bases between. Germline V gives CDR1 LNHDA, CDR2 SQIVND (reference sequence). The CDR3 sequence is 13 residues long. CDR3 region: CASSITRSGKLFF. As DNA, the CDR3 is TGTGCCAGTAGTATAACTCGGTCAGGGAAACTGTTTTTT.

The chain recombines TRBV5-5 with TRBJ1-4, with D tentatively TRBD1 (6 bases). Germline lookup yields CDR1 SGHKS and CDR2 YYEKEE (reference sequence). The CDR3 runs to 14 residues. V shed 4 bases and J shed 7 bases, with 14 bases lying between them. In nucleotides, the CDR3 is TGTGCCAGCAGCGTGTACAGGGTCGCTGAAAAACTGTTTTTT. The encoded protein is CASSVYRVAEKLFF.

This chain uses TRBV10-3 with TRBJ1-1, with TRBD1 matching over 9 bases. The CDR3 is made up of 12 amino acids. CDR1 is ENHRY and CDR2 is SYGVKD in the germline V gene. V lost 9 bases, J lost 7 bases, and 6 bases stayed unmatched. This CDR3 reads CAIQQGAGEAFF. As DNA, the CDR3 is TGTGCCATACAACAGGGGGCAGGTGAAGCTTTCTTT.

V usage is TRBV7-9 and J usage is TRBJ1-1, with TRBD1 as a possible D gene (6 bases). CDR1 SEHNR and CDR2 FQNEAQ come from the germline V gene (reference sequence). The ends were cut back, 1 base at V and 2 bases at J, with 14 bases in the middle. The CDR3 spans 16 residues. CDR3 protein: CASSLGGAQSNTEAFF. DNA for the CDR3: TGTGCCAGCAGCTTAGGGGGGGCGCAATCTAACACTGAAGCTTTCTTT.

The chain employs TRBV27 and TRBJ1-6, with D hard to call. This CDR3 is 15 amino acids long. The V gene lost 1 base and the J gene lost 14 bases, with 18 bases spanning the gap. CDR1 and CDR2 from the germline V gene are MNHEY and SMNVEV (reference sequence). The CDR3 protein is CASSLWEGRGLTLHF. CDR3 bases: TGTGCCAGCAGTTTATGGGAAGGGCGGGGATTGACCCTCCACTTT.

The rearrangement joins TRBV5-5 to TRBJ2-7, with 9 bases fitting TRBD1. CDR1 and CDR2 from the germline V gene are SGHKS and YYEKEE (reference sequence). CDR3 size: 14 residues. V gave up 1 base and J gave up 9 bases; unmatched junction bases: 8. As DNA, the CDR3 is TGTGCCAGCAGCTTGCCCACAGGGGGCGTGGGGCAGTACTTC. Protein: CASSLPTGGVGQYF. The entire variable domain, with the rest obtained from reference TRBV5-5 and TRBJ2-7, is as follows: DAGVTQSPTHLIKTRGQQVTLRCSPISGHKSVSWYQQVLGQGPQFIFQYYEKEERGRGNFPDRFSARQFPNYSSELNVNALLLGDSALYLCASSLPTGGVGQYFGPGTRLTVT.

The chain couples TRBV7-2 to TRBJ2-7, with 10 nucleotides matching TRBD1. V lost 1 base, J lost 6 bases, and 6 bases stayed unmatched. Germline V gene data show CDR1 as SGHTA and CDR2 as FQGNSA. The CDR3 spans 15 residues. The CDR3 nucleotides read TGTGCCAGCAGCTTAGTTCCAGGACAGGGGGGCGAGCAGTACTTC. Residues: CASSLVPGQGGEQYF.

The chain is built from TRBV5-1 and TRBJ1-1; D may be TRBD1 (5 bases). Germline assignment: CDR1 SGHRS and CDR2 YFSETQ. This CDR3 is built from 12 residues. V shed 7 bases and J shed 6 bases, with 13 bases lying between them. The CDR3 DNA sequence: TGCGCCAGCTCCGGGGGGAGGGCTGAAGCTTTCTTT. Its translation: CASSGGRAEAFF.

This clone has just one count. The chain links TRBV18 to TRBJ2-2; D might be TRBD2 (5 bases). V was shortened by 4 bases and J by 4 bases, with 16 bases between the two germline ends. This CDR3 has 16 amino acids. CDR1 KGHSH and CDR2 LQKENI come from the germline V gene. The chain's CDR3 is CASSLGTGSVTGELFF. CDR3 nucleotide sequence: TGTGCCAGCTCACTTGGTACGGGGTCGGTCACCGGGGAGCTGTTTTTT. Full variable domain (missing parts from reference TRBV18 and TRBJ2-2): NAGVMQNPRHLVRRRGQEARLRCSPMKGHSHVYWYRQLPEEGLKFMVYLQKENIIDESGMPKERFSAEFPKEGPSILRIQQVVRGDSAAYFCASSLGTGSVTGELFFGEGSRLTVL.

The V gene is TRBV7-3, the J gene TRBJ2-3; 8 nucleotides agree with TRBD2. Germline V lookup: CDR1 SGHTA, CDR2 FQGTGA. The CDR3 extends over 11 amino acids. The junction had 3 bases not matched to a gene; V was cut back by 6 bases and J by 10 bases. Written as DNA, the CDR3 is TGTGCCAGCAGTCCGGGACTAGCGCAGTATTTT. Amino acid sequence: CASSPGLAQYF. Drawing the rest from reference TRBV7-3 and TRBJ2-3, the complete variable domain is GAGVSQTPSNKVTEKGKYVELRCDPISGHTALYWYRQSLGQGPEFLIYFQGTGAADDSGLPNDRFFAVRPEGSVSTLKIQRTERGDSAVYLCASSPGLAQYFGPGTRLTVL.